The T cell receptor beta chain under discussion was sequenced for a study of T cell repertoires in cytomegalovirus infection (dated by TCRdb to about 2019). For context, the study as a whole: Donor HLA type was relevant to the analysis, because carriage of CMV infection together with the matching HLA type was indicated by public TCR beta signatures. What the authors observed across the whole study: In both this cohort and an independent cohort of 350 to 400 donors, the cumulative frequency of public TCR beta family members distinguished carriers of CMV infection plus the relevant HLA type. In the ex vivo response, HLA-C-restricted CMV-specific TCR beta clonotypes were dominant, and in two of eight donors the single most frequent clonotype came from this HLA-C-restricted group.

Turning to this clonotype: There is no known antigen for this receptor. The record has no base qualities; no much larger clone is one base away.

The CDR3 numbers 13 residues from cysteine through phenylalanine. The kept DNA is CDR3 alone, 39 bases in frame from the first base. V lost 2 bases and J lost 6 bases; the stretch between them is 11 bases long. The germline V gene provides CDR1 SQVTM and CDR2 ANQGSEA. This sample was sequenced with an Illumina HiSeq 1500. The public sequencing data were trimmed at Q25 with fastp and processed into clonotypes with MiXCR by TCRdb, which kept only in-frame beta chains. All rows with the same CDR3 protein become a single entry with the most common DNA and genes. The sample table records just under 550,000 distinct CDR3 sequences; less than 30% of these occur just once. The top ten clones comprise roughly 13% of the sample.

Sequenced sample: PBMCs. The TCR was taken from a human donor in good health (CMV status not recorded). Some clones in this sample may be carry-over from other donors' samples. The chain was built from TRBV29-1 and TRBJ2-4, with the D gene call left open. The nucleotide sequence reads TGCAGCGTTGAACTGCAAAAGGGAAACATTCAGTACTTC. It codes for CSVELQKGNIQYF.